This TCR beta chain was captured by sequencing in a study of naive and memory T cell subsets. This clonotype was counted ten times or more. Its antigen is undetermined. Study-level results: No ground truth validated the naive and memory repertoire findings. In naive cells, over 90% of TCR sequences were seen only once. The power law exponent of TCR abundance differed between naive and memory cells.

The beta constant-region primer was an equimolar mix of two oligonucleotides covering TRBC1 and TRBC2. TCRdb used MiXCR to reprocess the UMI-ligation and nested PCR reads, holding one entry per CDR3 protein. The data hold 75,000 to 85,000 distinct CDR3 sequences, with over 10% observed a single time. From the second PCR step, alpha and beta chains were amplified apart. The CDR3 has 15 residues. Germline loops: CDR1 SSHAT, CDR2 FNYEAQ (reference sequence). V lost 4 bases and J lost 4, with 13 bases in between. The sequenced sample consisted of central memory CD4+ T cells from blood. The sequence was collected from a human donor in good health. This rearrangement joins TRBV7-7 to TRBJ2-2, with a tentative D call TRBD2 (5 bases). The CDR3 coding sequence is TGTGCCAGCAGCTCTTGGGGAGCGAGCACCGGGGAGCTGTTTTTT. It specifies CASSSWGASTGELFF.